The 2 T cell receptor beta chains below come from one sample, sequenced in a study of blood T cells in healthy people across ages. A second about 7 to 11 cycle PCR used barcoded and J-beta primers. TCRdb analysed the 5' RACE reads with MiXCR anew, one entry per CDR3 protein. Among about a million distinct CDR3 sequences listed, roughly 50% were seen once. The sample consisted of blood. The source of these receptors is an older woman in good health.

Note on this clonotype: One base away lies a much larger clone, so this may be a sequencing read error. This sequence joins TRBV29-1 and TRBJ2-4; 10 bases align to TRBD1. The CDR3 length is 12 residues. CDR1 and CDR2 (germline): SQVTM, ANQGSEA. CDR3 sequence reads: CSGGDRGNIPYF. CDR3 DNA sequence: TGCAGCGGGGGGGACAGGGGAAACATTCCGTACTTC. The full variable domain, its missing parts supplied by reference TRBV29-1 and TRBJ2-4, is SAVISQKPSRDICQRGTSLTIQCQVDSQVTMMFWYRQQPGQSLTLIATANQGSEATYESGFVIDKFPISRPNLTFSTLTVSNMSPEDSSIYLCSGGDRGNIPYFGAGTRLSVL.

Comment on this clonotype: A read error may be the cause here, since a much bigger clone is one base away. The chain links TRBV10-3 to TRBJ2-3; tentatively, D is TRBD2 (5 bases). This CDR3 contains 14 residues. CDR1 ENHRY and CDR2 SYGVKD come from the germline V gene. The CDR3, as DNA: TGTGCCATCGGTGAGGGTCAGGACACAGATACGCAGTATTTT. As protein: CAIGEGQDTDTQYF.